Below, 30 T cell receptor beta chains from the same sample are listed, as sequenced in a study of shared clonotypes between healthy human individuals. Here immunoSEQ multiplex PCR was the method, and the copy in TCRdb shows in-frame clones only, minus some. Of more than 2,000,000 clones in the sample, 93% were seen once. Sequenced material: naive CD4+ T cells from PBMCs. Subset denoted: CD45RA+ positively selected. These receptors were obtained from a man between 18 and 35 years old in good health. Some clones in this sample may be carry-over from other donors' samples.

The genes are TRBV5-1 and TRBJ2-2; the D gene is possibly TRBD2 (6 bases). The V gene lost 4 bases and the J gene lost 11 bases, with 18 bases spanning the gap. Germline loops: CDR1 SGHRS, CDR2 YFSETQ. This CDR3 has 14 residues. The CDR3 DNA reads TGCGCCAGCAGCCCCGAGTTGAGCGGGCGAGAGCTGTTTTTT. This gives the protein CASSPELSGRELFF.

As regards this clone: Other DNA sequences from this sample encode an identical CDR3 as well. The chain has TRBV5-1 and TRBJ2-5; D ambiguous. V was trimmed by 1 base and J by 5 bases, leaving 9 bases between them. CDR1 is SGHRS and CDR2 is YFSETQ in the germline V gene. The length of the CDR3 is 13 residues. The CDR3 DNA sequence: TGCGCCAGCAGCTTGCAAACCGGGGAGACCCAGTACTTC. Translating it yields CASSLQTGETQYF.

This clone was seen just once. Within the sample, other DNA sequences also encode this same CDR3. This rearrangement joins TRBV9 to TRBJ2-1; the D call may be TRBD1 or TRBD2 (5 bases each). Between the trimmed V and J ends, which lost 0 bases and 3 bases, there was a span of 10 bases. The germline CDR1 and CDR2 sequences are SGDLS and YYNGEE. CDR3 length: 15 amino acids. The CDR3 bases are TGTGCCAGCAGCGTAGTCGGGACGGACTACAATGAGCAGTTCTTC. Its translation is CASSVVGTDYNEQFF.

The chain has TRBV6-6 and TRBJ2-4; perhaps TRBD2 as D (6 bases). V lost 2 bases, J lost 3 bases, and 11 bases lay in between. CDR1 MNHNY and CDR2 SVGAGI come from the germline V gene (reference sequence). This CDR3 is built from 15 residues. CDR3: CASSYEGTYKNIQYF. For the CDR3, the DNA is TGTGCCAGCAGTTACGAGGGGACTTACAAAAACATTCAGTACTTC.

V usage is TRBV11-2 and J usage is TRBJ2-3; D might be TRBD1 (6 bases). V was trimmed by 6 bases and J by 3 bases, leaving 19 bases between them. CDR3 size: 16 residues. The germline V gene encodes CDR1 SGHAT and CDR2 FQNNGV. CDR3 DNA sequence: TGTGCCAGCAGAACAGGGCACAGATCGCCGACAGATACGCAGTATTTT. This gives the protein CASRTGHRSPTDTQYF. Looking up the rest from reference TRBV11-2 and TRBJ2-3 gives the full variable domain: EAGVAQSPRYKIIEKRQSVAFWCNPISGHATLYWYQQILGQGPKLLIQFQNNGVVDDSQLPKDRFSAERLKGVDSTLKIQPAKLEDSAVYLCASRTGHRSPTDTQYFGPGTRLTVL.

This clone was picked up one time. The gene calls are TRBV5-4 and TRBJ2-2; D might be TRBD2 (6 bases). This CDR3 region has 15 residues. Per germline, CDR1 SGHNT and CDR2 YYREEE (reference sequence). The V gene lost 0 bases and the J gene lost 6 bases, with 12 bases spanning the gap. The CDR3 sequence is CASSLAGSMAGELFF. The CDR3, as DNA: TGTGCCAGCAGCTTGGCCGGGAGTATGGCCGGGGAGCTGTTTTTT.

The chain is built from TRBV4-3 and TRBJ2-7; 12 bases agree with TRBD2. CDR3 length equals 15 residues. Germline CDR1 reads LGHNA; CDR2 reads YSLEER. With V trimmed by 0 bases and J by 11 bases, 8 bases remained unmatched. CDR3 region: CASSQEWLAGGPKYF. The DNA for the CDR3 is TGCGCCAGCAGCCAAGAGTGGCTAGCGGGAGGGCCTAAGTACTTC.

V usage is TRBV19 and J usage is TRBJ1-1, with D uncertain. Trimming took 3 bases from V and 0 from J, leaving 11 bases between them. The CDR3 contains 15 residues. Germline V gene data show CDR1 as LNHDA and CDR2 as SQIVND (reference sequence). The CDR3 coding sequence is TGTGCCAGTAGTATCCCCGTCGGCCTGAACACTGAAGCTTTCTTT. Translated: CASSIPVGLNTEAFF.

The chain links TRBV4-1 to TRBJ1-4, with a weak D call TRBD1 (6 bases). The CDR3 runs to 17 residues. V lost 2 bases and J lost 7, with 20 bases in between. CDR1 is MGHRA, CDR2 YSYEKL, per germline. The CDR3 loop is CASSQLGGASGSEKLFF. Written as DNA, the CDR3 is TGCGCCAGCAGCCAATTGGGGGGCGCGTCTGGTAGTGAAAAACTGTTTTTT.

J is TRBJ2-5 and V is TRBV6-5, with TRBD2 matching 7 bases. Germline CDR1 is MNHEY and CDR2 is SVGAGI. The J segment lost 3 bases and the V segment lost 0 bases, leaving 4 bases of the junction unmatched. The CDR3 has 15 amino acids. CDR3 bases: TGTGCCAGCAGTTACTCTCAGCGGGGAAAAGAGACCCAGTACTTC. As protein: CASSYSQRGKETQYF.

The V call is TRBV11-2, the J call TRBJ2-1; D is unclear. CDR1 is SGHAT, CDR2 FQNNGV, per germline. V was pared by 5 bases and J by 8 bases, with 16 bases between. This CDR3 has 14 residues. The CDR3 nucleotides are TGTGCCAGCAGCGTTGCCCCAACCCGAGATGAGCAGTTCTTC. It translates to CASSVAPTRDEQFF.

The chain joins TRBV18 to TRBJ1-1; possibly TRBD1 for D (5 bases). Trimming took off 4 bases at V and 3 bases at J, with 15 bases between the two ends. CDR3 size: 15 residues. CDR1 and CDR2 (germline): KGHSH, LQKENI. The CDR3 reads CASSQQVYSDTEAFF. The CDR3 bases are TGTGCCAGCTCACAACAGGTTTATAGCGACACTGAAGCTTTCTTT.

The count of this clone is one. This chain uses TRBV28 with TRBJ2-5, with D perhaps matching TRBD2 (6 bases). Trimming removed 2 bases at V and 5 bases at J, with 9 bases between. The CDR3 has 13 residues. The V gene's germline CDR1 is MDHEN and CDR2 SYDVKM. The CDR3 loop is CASSLRLAETQYF. The CDR3 nucleotides read TGTGCCAGCAGTTTAAGGCTAGCGGAGACCCAGTACTTC.

This clone was found once. The rearrangement joins TRBV19 to TRBJ1-1, with D perhaps matching TRBD1 (5 bases). Trimming removed 6 bases from V and 4 bases from J, with 21 bases in between. The germline gives CDR1 LNHDA, CDR2 SQIVND (reference sequence). The CDR3 is 16 amino acids. The CDR3 DNA follows: TGTGCCAGTAGCCCAGGGAGGGGAGGGAGAAGCACTGAAGCTTTCTTT. Protein sequence: CASSPGRGGRSTEAFF.

The chain couples TRBV16 to TRBJ2-3; maybe TRBD2 (6 bases). Trimming shortened V by 0 bases and J by 0 bases, and 10 bases separated the two germline ends. The CDR3 totals 16 residues. Germline V gives CDR1 KGHSY, CDR2 FQNENV. CDR3 coding DNA: TGTGCCAGCAGCCAATCGCCCAGCGGGAGCACAGATACGCAGTATTTT. Encoded protein: CASSQSPSGSTDTQYF.

J is TRBJ2-1 and V is TRBV28, with TRBD2 matching 7 bases. CDR3 length: 16 amino acids. Trimming took 0 bases from V and 5 from J; bases not matched to a gene: 7. The V gene's germline CDR1 is MDHEN and CDR2 SYDVKM. The CDR3 nucleotides read TGTGCCAGCAGTTTATGGGGAGGGACCATACACAATGAGCAGTTCTTC. Protein sequence: CASSLWGGTIHNEQFF. Full variable domain (remainder filled in from reference TRBV28 and TRBJ2-1): DVKVTQSSRYLVKRTGEKVFLECVQDMDHENMFWYRQDPGLGLRLIYFSYDVKMKEKGDIPEGYSVSREKKERFSLILESASTNQTSMYLCASSLWGGTIHNEQFFGPGTRLTVL.

A word on this clone: Within the sample, other DNA sequences also encode this same CDR3. This chain uses TRBV19 with TRBJ2-7, with TRBD2 as a possible D gene (6 bases). The germline V and J ends were trimmed by 2 bases and 4 bases, with 12 bases remaining between them. Germline CDR1 is LNHDA and CDR2 is SQIVND (reference sequence). The CDR3 is 14 residues long. CDR3 sequence (DNA): TGTGCCAGTAGTATACGGCAGGGAGGTTACGAGCAGTACTTC. Residues: CASSIRQGGYEQYF.

The chain combines TRBV11-1 with TRBJ2-7; no clear D. The germline V gene encodes CDR1 SGHAT and CDR2 FQDESV (reference sequence). The ends were cut back, 7 bases at V and 4 bases at J, with 11 bases in the middle. The CDR3 loop spans 12 amino acids. CDR3 in amino acids: CASNLRSYEQYF. DNA of the CDR3: TGTGCCAGCAACCTCAGGTCTTACGAGCAGTACTTC.

The genes are TRBV28 and TRBJ2-2, with D possibly matching TRBD1 (6 bases). CDR3 length equals 16 residues. With 6 bases removed from V and 10 bases from J, the gap between germline ends came to 24 bases. Per the germline V gene, CDR1 is MDHEN and CDR2 is SYDVKM. Here the CDR3 reads CASSVTKLQGVEELFF. In DNA, the CDR3 is TGTGCCAGCAGCGTAACAAAATTACAGGGTGTGGAGGAGCTGTTTTTT.

The chain recombines TRBV4-2 with TRBJ2-3; no reliable D call. V was shortened by 3 bases and J by 3 bases, with 13 bases between the two germline ends. The CDR3 consists of 15 residues. In germline, CDR1 is LGHNA, CDR2 YNFKEQ. The CDR3 here is CASSHGPSGTDTQYF. The CDR3 coding sequence is TGTGCCAGCAGCCACGGACCATCCGGGACAGATACGCAGTATTTT.

This clone has just one count. The V and J genes are TRBV7-7 and TRBJ2-1, with 11 bases lining up with TRBD2. Trimming took 5 bases from V and 10 from J; bases not matched to a gene: 13. This CDR3 is 16 amino acids long. Germline loops: CDR1 SSHAT, CDR2 FNYEAQ (reference sequence). The CDR3 nucleotides are TGTGCCAGCAGCCGCACGACTAGCGGGAATTTAGGAGAGCAGTTCTTC. This codes for CASSRTTSGNLGEQFF. The whole variable domain, remainder taken from reference TRBV7-7 and TRBJ2-1, is GAGVSQSPRYKVTKRGQDVTLRCDPISSHATLYWYQQALGQGPEFLTYFNYEAQPDKSGLPSDRFSAERPEGSISTLTIQRTEQRDSAMYRCASSRTTSGNLGEQFFGPGTRLTVL.

The CDR3, as DNA: TGTGCCAGCAGCTTAAACCACCGAATAAGACAAGAGACCCAGTACTTC. Amino acids: CASSLNHRIRQETQYF. The chain couples TRBV7-3 to TRBJ2-5; D unclear. Germline CDR1 is SGHTA and CDR2 is FQGTGA. V gave up 1 base and J gave up 2 bases, with 14 bases separating them. The CDR3 totals 16 residues.

The genes are TRBV7-2 and TRBJ1-4, with 8 bases fitting TRBD1. The CDR3 consists of 14 residues. The V segment lost 2 bases and the J segment 8 bases; nucleotides outside the gene matches: 4. The germline V gene encodes CDR1 SGHTA and CDR2 FQGNSA. The CDR3 nucleotides read TGTGCCAGCAGCTTAAGCAGGGGGCGGGAAAAACTGTTTTTT. This translates into CASSLSRGREKLFF.

The chain has TRBV9 and TRBJ1-2, with D hard to call. From germline, CDR1 is SGDLS and CDR2 YYNGEE. This CDR3 region has 17 residues. Trimming shortened V by 0 bases and J by 5 bases, and 20 bases separated the two germline ends. DNA for the CDR3: TGTGCCAGCAGCGTAGGCTCCTCGGAGGGAAGATGGTATGGCTACACCTTC. It yields the protein CASSVGSSEGRWYGYTF.

The chain carries TRBV27 and TRBJ2-7; TRBD2 aligns across 11 bases. V dropped 8 bases and J dropped 6; count of bases not matched to a gene: 9. The germline V gene encodes CDR1 MNHEY and CDR2 SMNVEV (reference sequence). CDR3 length equals 14 residues. CDR3 DNA: TGTGCCAGCTCTAGCGGGAGGTCCCTTGGCGAGCAGTACTTC. It encodes CASSSGRSLGEQYF.

This chain links TRBV6-5 with TRBJ2-5; no clear D. Germline loops: CDR1 MNHEY, CDR2 SVGAGI. The V and J ends lost 7 bases and 4 bases respectively, with 13 bases between them. CDR3 length equals 13 residues. This CDR3 reads CASMSPGSETQYF. DNA for the CDR3: TGTGCCAGCATGTCTCCTGGGTCAGAGACCCAGTACTTC.

This clone came up once. The chain employs TRBV28 and TRBJ2-7, with 8 nucleotides matching TRBD1. CDR1 is MDHEN, CDR2 SYDVKM, per germline. Trimming cost V 4 bases and J 3 bases; bases outside gene matches: 14. This CDR3 region has 17 residues. This chain's CDR3 is CASSSAARQGNNYEQYF. In DNA, the CDR3 is TGTGCCAGCAGTTCCGCCGCCCGACAGGGGAACAACTACGAGCAGTACTTC.

The V gene is TRBV5-1, the J gene TRBJ1-2; D remains ambiguous. Deletions cut 0 bases from V and 6 bases from J, with 12 bases between. The CDR3 extends over 14 amino acids. The germline gives CDR1 SGHRS, CDR2 YFSETQ. Written as DNA, the CDR3 is TGCGCCAGCAGCTTGGCCGGAGGGTATGATGGCTACACCTTC. It encodes CASSLAGGYDGYTF.

This chain joins TRBV6-1 and TRBJ1-2; D remains unclear. V dropped 1 base and J dropped 5 bases, with 14 bases sitting between them. CDR1 MNHNS and CDR2 SASEGT come from the germline V gene. The CDR3 covers 15 residues. The CDR3 spells CASSEGRPALYGYTF. The CDR3 DNA reads TGTGCCAGCAGTGAAGGAAGGCCGGCGTTATATGGCTACACCTTC.

The chain uses TRBV14 and TRBJ2-1; 10 positions agree with TRBD2. Germline lookup yields CDR1 SGHDN and CDR2 FVKESK. The CDR3 has 17 amino acids. After removal of 3 bases from V and 2 bases from J, the junction contained 7 bases not matched to a gene. CDR3 nucleotides: TGTGCCAGCAGCCAGCTGTTCCTAGCGGGAGCCTACAATGAGCAGTTCTTC. As protein: CASSQLFLAGAYNEQFF.